This TCR beta chain stems from a study of cytomegalovirus exposure and HLA in healthy donors (dated by TCRdb to the late 2010s). Broadly, across the study: According to a later analysis, the approximately 120 validation repertoires were produced on the same platform as the 666 repertoires of the first cohort. Besides the first cohort of about 730 subjects, a separate validation cohort made up of roughly 120 different subjects was used. The study aimed to test whether signatures of past pathogen exposure could be identified by cataloging public T cell receptors. To predict cytomegalovirus infection status, the study combined high-throughput TCR immunosequencing, statistical association of individual TCRs with disease status, and machine learning. On the study overall, not on this receptor specifically: Most TCR sequences were observed very rarely across donors, whereas some public TCRs were present in many individuals. The authors suggested that the approach could potentially be extended to other disease states and immunological phenotypes. In both the original and validation cohorts, the classifier was reported to diagnose cytomegalovirus status with high specificity and sensitivity. Subsequent analysis determined that TCRs grouped into clusters in the first cohort also showed a tendency toward co-occurrence across the 120 validation repertoires, and 94% of cluster scores exceeded 0. A later analysis lacked HLA typing for the validation cohort, so it scored co-occurrence in that cohort across all 110 or so repertoires. In vitro tests confirmed that a few of the cytomegalovirus-associated TCR beta chains recognize cytomegalovirus antigens. The study gave a list of some 150 TCR beta chains associated with cytomegalovirus.

CDR1 and CDR2 are drawn from the germline V gene: SGHTA, FQGTGA. The V end gives up 4 bases and the J end 1 base, leaving 3 bases in the junction not matched to a gene. Spanning cysteine to phenylalanine, the CDR3 consists of 14 amino acids. Only CDR3 DNA remains: 42 bases, in frame from the first base. Donors formed part of the validation cohort, which comprised approximately 130 subjects and was distinct from the first cohort of under 850 subjects. As to this clone: This receptor's antigen is unknown. There are no base qualities to consult, and no much larger clone falls within one base.

Receptor libraries were prepared by the immunoSEQ multiplex PCR assay. The original methods were these. A statistical classification framework was built to diagnose cytomegalovirus status from the catalog of TCR beta chain sequences. TCRdb stores this immuneACCESS table with in-frame sequences only. Part of the clones is absent; in the studies checked, under half of the shortfall reflects unresolved V genes, and no reason is known for the rest. V and J calls and clone size are those listed in that table; D and trimming were worked out from the DNA. A total of 100,000 to 130,000 clones appear in this sample, roughly 95% of them only once. 0.67% of the sample is in the top ten clones.

Here the chain combines TRBV7-3 and TRBJ1-1; 7 central bases correspond to TRBD1. Sequenced material: PBMCs. This sequence originates from a woman aged 18-29 years in good health and CMV-seronegative. CDR3 region: CASSSGQPNTEAFF. Read as DNA, the sequence is TGTGCCAGCAGCTCGGGACAGCCGAACACTGAAGCTTTCTTT.